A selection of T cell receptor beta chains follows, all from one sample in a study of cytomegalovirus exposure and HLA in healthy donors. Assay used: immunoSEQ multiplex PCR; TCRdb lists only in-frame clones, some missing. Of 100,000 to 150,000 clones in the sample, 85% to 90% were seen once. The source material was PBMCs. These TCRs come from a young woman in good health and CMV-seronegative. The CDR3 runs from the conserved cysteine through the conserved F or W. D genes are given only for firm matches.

TGCGCCAGCAGCTTATATTACCCACAGAGAGATTATAATTCACCCCTCCACTTT | CASSLYYPQRDYNSPLHF | TRBV5-1 | - | TRBJ1-6
TGTGCCAGCAGCCATGACTTCTCCAAAGGAAACACCATATATTTT | CASSHDFSKGNTIYF | TRBV5-6 | - | TRBJ1-3
TGTGCCAGCAGCCCCCTTTATGGAGGGAGCACAGATACGCAGTATTTT | CASSPLYGGSTDTQYF | TRBV5-6 | - | TRBJ2-3
TGTGCCAAACCCCTACAGGTTTTTTACTACGAGCAGTACTTC | CAKPLQVFYYEQYF | TRBV19 | - | TRBJ2-7
TGTGCCAGCTCACCACTAGGGACTAGTAGTGAGCAGTTCTTC | CASSPLGTSSEQFF | TRBV18 | TRBD2 | TRBJ2-1
TGTGCCAGCAGTTACTCCCCAGGAATGAACGAGCAGTACTTC | CASSYSPGMNEQYF | TRBV6-5 | - | TRBJ2-7
TGTGCCAGCAGCTTAGAGGGACAAAGCATCTACGAGCAGTACTTC | CASSLEGQSIYEQYF | TRBV7-9 | - | TRBJ2-7
TGTGCCTGGAGTGTCTGGGCGGCGGGGGGGGACAATGGCTACACCTTC | CAWSVWAAGGDNGYTF | TRBV30 | - | TRBJ1-2
TGTGCCAGCTTGGGGCTGGGGTCGATGTACTACACCTTC | CASLGLGSMYYTF | TRBV27 | - | TRBJ1-2
TGTGCCAGCAGCTTAGAGGGGCTTGTCCAGCGGGTCCAAGAGACCCAGTACTTC | CASSLEGLVQRVQETQYF | TRBV7-2 | - | TRBJ2-5
TGTGCCAGCGGGGCTAGCGGGGAAGATACGCAGTATTTT | CASGASGEDTQYF | TRBV27 | TRBD2 | TRBJ2-3
TGTGCCAGCAGTTTATCGAGGGCTAGCACAGATACGCAGTATTTT | CASSLSRASTDTQYF | TRBV27 | - | TRBJ2-3
TGTGCCAGCAGTCCCGACTCAGCGAATTACAATGAGCAGTTCTTC | CASSPDSANYNEQFF | TRBV2 | - | TRBJ2-1
TGCGCCAGCAGCATAAGACAGGGAAGGGAATCACCCCTCCACTTT | CASSIRQGRESPLHF | TRBV5-1 | TRBD1 | TRBJ1-6
TGTGCCAGCAGCTTAGAGGGGGCGAGCTCCTACAATGAGCAGTTCTTC | CASSLEGASSYNEQFF | TRBV7-8 | TRBD1 | TRBJ2-1
TGTGCCAGTAATCGCGGACTAGCGGGGGGGAGCTCCTACAATGAGCAGTTCTTC | CASNRGLAGGSSYNEQFF | TRBV19 | TRBD2 | TRBJ2-1
TGTGCCAGCAGTTTAGGGGCGGGGCGTTCCTACGAGCAGTACTTC | CASSLGAGRSYEQYF | TRBV28 | - | TRBJ2-7
TGTGCCAGCCTCATACAGGGATCTAGCACAGATACGCAGTATTTT | CASLIQGSSTDTQYF | TRBV2 | - | TRBJ2-3
TGTGCCAGCAGCCCCCGAACCGGGACAGGGGGTGAAAAACTGTTTTTT | CASSPRTGTGGEKLFF | TRBV11-3 | TRBD1 | TRBJ1-4